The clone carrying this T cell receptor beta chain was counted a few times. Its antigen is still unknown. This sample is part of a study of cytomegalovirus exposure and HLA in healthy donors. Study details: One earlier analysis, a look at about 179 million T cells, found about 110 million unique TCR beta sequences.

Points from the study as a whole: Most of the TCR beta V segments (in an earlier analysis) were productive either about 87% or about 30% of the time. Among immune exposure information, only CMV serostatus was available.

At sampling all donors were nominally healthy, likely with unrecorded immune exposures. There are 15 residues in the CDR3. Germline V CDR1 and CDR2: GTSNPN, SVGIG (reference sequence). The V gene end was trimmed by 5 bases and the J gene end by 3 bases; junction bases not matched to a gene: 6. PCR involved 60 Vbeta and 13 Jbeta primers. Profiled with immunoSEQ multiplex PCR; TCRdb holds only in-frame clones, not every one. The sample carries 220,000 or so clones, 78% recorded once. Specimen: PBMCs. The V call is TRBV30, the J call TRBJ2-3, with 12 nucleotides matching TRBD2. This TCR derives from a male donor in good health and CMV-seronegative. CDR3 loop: CAWEPLAGGTDTQYF. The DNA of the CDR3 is TGTGCCTGGGAACCCCTAGCGGGAGGGACAGATACGCAGTATTTT.